This is a list of T cell receptor beta chains from one sample in a study of blood T cell repertoires in COVID-19. Profiling relied on immunoSEQ multiplex PCR, and the TCRdb table lists in-frame clones only, not all of them. The sample consists of about 130,000 clones, 90% of them appearing once. Sequencing input: peripheral blood. Receptors originate from a man in his sixties with COVID-19, enrolled during active disease. The CDR3 runs from the conserved cysteine through the conserved F or W. D genes are given only for firm matches. Some rows have no size entry. The others give once, few or many, or a class for an expanded clone.

NA	TRBV19	once	TRBJ2-5	TGTGCCAGTAGTATCCAGACAGGCCCAGGGGAGACCCAGTACTTC	CASSIQTGPGETQYF
NA	TRBV5-5	few	TRBJ2-5	TGTGCCAGCAGCTTGAGGGTCTTAGCGTACCAAGAGACCCAGTACTTC	CASSLRVLAYQETQYF
TRBD1	TRBV5-4	NA	TRBJ1-5	TGTGCCAGCCAGGCAGGGGGAGGCAATCAGCCCCAGCATTTT	CASQAGGGNQPQHF
NA	TRBV7-9	NA	TRBJ1-3	TGTGCCAGCAGCTTAGGGGGGGCTGGAAACACCATATATTTT	CASSLGGAGNTIYF
NA	TRBV6-2/TRBV6-3	NA	TRBJ2-5	TGTGCCAGCAGTCCCCCCCATGGGACAAATAAAGAGACCCAGTACTTC	CASSPPHGTNKETQYF
NA	TRBV11-3	NA	TRBJ2-2	TGTGCCAGCAGCTTACGGGGATCGAAGGGGGAGCTGTTTTTT	CASSLRGSKGELFF
NA	TRBV20-1	NA	TRBJ1-1	TGCAGTGCTAGAAACAACGCTGAAGCTTTCTTT	CSARNNAEAFF
NA	TRBV5-1	NA	TRBJ2-3	TGCGCTAGCAGCTTGGCCATCAGGACACTACGTTTCACAGATACGCAGTATTTT	CASSLAIRTLRFTDTQYF
TRBD2	TRBV11-2	NA	TRBJ2-3	TGTGCCAGCAGCTTCAGCGGGAGATTTAATACGCAGTATTTT	CASSFSGRFNTQYF
TRBD1	TRBV4-3	NA	TRBJ1-1	TGCGCCAGCAGCCAGAAGACAGGGTACCTCGAAGCTTTCTTT	CASSQKTGYLEAFF
TRBD1	TRBV28	NA	TRBJ1-2	TGTGCCAGCCACCAGGGCGGACAGGGAGCTTATGGCTACACCTTC	CASHQGGQGAYGYTF
NA	TRBV11-3	NA	TRBJ1-4	TGTGCCAGCAGCTTAGGCGGATTCGCGCAAGGAAAACTGTTTTTT	CASSLGGFAQGKLFF
NA	TRBV2	once	TRBJ1-5	TGTGCCAGCAGTATACAGTTCATCCAGCCCCAGCATTTT	CASSIQFIQPQHF
TRBD2	TRBV30	NA	TRBJ2-1	TGTGCCTGGACCTTACCGGGACTAGCGCAGTTCTTC	CAWTLPGLAQFF
TRBD1	TRBV9	NA	TRBJ1-1	TGTGCCAGCAGCGTAGGTGGGACAGGGGGACTCACTGAAGCTTTCTTT	CASSVGGTGGLTEAFF
NA	TRBV18	NA	TRBJ1-3	TGTGCCAGCTCACCAAACAGCGGGGACAACACCATATATTTT	CASSPNSGDNTIYF
TRBD2	TRBV9	NA	TRBJ2-2	TGTGCCAGCAGCGGCGCCGGGACTAGCGGGAGAAGGGAGCTGTTTTTT	CASSGAGTSGRRELFF
NA	TRBV10-1	few	TRBJ2-1	TGCGCCAGCAGTGAGTCAACAGGGAGAGGTTATGAGCAGTTCTTC	CASSESTGRGYEQFF
NA	TRBV28	NA	TRBJ2-2	TGTGCCAGCAGTTTTATACAGGCACCGAACACCGGGGAGCTGTTTTTT	CASSFIQAPNTGELFF
NA	TRBV12-3/TRBV12-4	NA	TRBJ1-1	TGTGCCAGCAGGCCCCGGGGGACTGAAGCTTTCTTT	CASRPRGTEAFF
NA	TRBV19	NA	TRBJ2-1	TGTGCCAGTACTCGACCGACCGGCCCGGGTGGTGAGCAGTTCTTC	CASTRPTGPGGEQFF
NA	TRBV11-2	NA	TRBJ1-6	TGTGCCAGCAGCTTAGACGTATCACCCCTCCACTTT	CASSLDVSPLHF
TRBD2	TRBV30	NA	TRBJ2-1	TGTGCCTGGACCTTGAGCGGGGAATACAATGAGCAGTTCTTC	CAWTLSGEYNEQFF
NA	TRBV19	NA	TRBJ1-6	TGTGCCAGTAGTAAAGCCTTTAATTCACCCCTCCACTTT	CASSKAFNSPLHF
TRBD1	TRBV12-5	NA	TRBJ1-1	TGTGCTAGTGCCTCGGGACAGGAGAACACTGAAGCTTTCTTT	CASASGQENTEAFF
NA	TRBV19	NA	TRBJ1-1	TGTGCCACCAGGGACTTTGAAGCTTTCTTT	CATRDFEAFF
TRBD2	TRBV28	NA	TRBJ2-5	TGTGCCAGCCGACTAGCGGGAGAGGTTAAAGAGACCCAGTACTTC	CASRLAGEVKETQYF
NA	TRBV6-5	once	TRBJ2-7	TGTGCCAGCACCGAGGCCGGGTCCTACGAGCAGTACTTC	CASTEAGSYEQYF
NA	TRBV28	NA	TRBJ1-2	TGTGCCAGCAGTTTGGGCGGGGATGACGGCTACACCTTC	CASSLGGDDGYTF
TRBD1	TRBV11-2	NA	TRBJ2-7	TGTGCCAGCAGCTCCTCGACAGGGGGGACCTACGAGCAGTACTTC	CASSSSTGGTYEQYF
NA	TRBV19	NA	TRBJ2-5	TGTGCCAGTAGTACAGGGTCCACCCCAAAAGAGACCCAGTACTTC	CASSTGSTPKETQYF
TRBD2	TRBV28	few	TRBJ2-7	TGTGCCAGCAGTTTGACTAGCGGGAGTGTCGGGTACGAGCAGTACTTC	CASSLTSGSVGYEQYF
TRBD1	TRBV3-1/TRBV3-2	NA	TRBJ1-5	TGTGCCAGCAGCAGGGGGCAGGGTCACGGACAGCCCCAGCATTTT	CASSRGQGHGQPQHF
TRBD1	TRBV6-5	NA	TRBJ2-4	TGTGCCAGCAGCCCGAGGGACAGGGGCAACATTCAGTACTTC	CASSPRDRGNIQYF